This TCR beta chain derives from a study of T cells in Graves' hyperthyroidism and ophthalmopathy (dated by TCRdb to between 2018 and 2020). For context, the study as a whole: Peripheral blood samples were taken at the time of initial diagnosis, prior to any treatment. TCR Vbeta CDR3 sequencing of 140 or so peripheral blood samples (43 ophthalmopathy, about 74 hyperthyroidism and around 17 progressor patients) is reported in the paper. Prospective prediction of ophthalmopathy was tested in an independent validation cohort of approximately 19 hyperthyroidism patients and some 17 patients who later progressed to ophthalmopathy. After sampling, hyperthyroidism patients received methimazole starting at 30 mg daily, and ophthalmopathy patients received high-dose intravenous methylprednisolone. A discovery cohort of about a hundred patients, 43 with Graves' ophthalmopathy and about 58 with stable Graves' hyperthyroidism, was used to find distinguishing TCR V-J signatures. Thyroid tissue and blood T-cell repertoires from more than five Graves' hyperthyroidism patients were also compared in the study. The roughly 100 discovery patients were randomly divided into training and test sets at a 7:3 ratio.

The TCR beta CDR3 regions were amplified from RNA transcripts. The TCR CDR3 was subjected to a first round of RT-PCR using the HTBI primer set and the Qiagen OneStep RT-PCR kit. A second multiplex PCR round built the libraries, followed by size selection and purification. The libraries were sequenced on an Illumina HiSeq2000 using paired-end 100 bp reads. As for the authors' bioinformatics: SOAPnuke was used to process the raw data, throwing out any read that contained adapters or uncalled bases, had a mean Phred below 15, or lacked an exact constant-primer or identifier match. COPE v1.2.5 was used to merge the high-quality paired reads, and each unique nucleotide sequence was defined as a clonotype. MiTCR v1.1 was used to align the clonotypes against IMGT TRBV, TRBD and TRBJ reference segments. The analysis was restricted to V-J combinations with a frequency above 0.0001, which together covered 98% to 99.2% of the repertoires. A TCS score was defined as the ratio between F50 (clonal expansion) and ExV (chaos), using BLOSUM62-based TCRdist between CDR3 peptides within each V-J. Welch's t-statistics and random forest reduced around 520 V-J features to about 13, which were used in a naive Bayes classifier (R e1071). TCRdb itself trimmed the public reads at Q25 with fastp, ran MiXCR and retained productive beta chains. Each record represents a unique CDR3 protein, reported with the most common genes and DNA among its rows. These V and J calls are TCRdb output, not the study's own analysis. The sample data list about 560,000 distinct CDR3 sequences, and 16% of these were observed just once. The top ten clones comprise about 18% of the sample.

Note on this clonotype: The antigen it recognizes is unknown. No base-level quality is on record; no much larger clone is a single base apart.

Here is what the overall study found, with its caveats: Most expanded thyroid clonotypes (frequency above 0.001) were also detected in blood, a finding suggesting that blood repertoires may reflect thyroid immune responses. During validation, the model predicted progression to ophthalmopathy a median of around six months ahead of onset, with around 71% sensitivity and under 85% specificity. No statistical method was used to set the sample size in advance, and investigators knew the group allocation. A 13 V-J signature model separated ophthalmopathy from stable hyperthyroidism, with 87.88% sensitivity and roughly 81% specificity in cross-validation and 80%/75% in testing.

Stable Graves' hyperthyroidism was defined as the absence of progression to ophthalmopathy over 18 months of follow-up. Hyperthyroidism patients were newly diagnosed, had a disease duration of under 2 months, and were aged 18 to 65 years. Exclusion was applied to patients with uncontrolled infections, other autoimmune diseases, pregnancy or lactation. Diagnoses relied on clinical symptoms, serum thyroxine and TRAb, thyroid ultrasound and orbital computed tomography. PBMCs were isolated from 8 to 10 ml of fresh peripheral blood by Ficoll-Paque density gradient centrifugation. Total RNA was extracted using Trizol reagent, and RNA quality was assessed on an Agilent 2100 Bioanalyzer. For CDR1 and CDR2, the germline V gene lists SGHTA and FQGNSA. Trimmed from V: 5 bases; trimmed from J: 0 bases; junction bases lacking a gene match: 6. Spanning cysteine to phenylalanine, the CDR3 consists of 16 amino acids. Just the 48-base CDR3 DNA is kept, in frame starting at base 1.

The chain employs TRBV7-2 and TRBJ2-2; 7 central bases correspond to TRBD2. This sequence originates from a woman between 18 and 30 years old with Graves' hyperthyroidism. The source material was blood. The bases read TGTGCCAGCAGCAGTCCAAGCGGGACGAACACCGGGGAGCTGTTTTTT. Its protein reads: CASSSPSGTNTGELFF.